Below, 22 T cell receptor beta chains from the same sample are listed, as sequenced in a study of post-analysis software for immune sequencing data. Findings and caveats of the study: Roughly five TRBV segments, including TRBV5-6, TRBV5-1 and TRBV20-1, were more frequent in patients than controls.

The TCR beta cDNA libraries contained unique molecular identifiers. Via MiXCR, TCRdb re-called the PCR reads, giving one row per CDR3 protein. The table includes a few hundred thousand distinct CDR3 sequences, under 55% detected once. The antigens these receptors bind are not known. The sequenced material came from blood. The receptors here all came from a girl aged 10 to 17 with multiple sclerosis.

The rearrangement links TRBV9 to TRBJ2-2; maybe TRBD2 (5 bases). The CDR3 extends over 12 amino acids. CDR1 is SGDLS, CDR2 YYNGEE, per germline. The V end was cut by 6 bases, the J end by 3 bases, with 6 bases between. CDR3 residues: CASKRDTGELFF. The CDR3 DNA reads as TGTGCCAGCAAGAGGGACACCGGGGAGCTGTTTTTT.

The V and J genes are TRBV5-1 and TRBJ1-2; D might be TRBD1 (6 bases). Germline V gives CDR1 SGHRS, CDR2 YFSETQ. Between the trimmed V and J ends, which lost 0 bases and 1 base, there was a span of 16 bases. The CDR3 is made up of 17 amino acids. This CDR3 is CASSLGVTGPFNYGYTF. The CDR3 nucleotides are TGCGCCAGCAGCTTGGGGGTGACAGGACCTTTTAACTATGGCTACACCTTC. Using reference TRBV5-1 and TRBJ1-2 for the parts outside the CDR3, the full variable domain is KAGVTQTPRYLIKTRGQQVTLSCSPISGHRSVSWYQQTPGQGLQFLFEYFSETQRNKGNFPGRFSGRQFSNSRSEMNVSTLELGDSALYLCASSLGVTGPFNYGYTFGSGTRLTVV.

V is TRBV13 and J is TRBJ2-7; 8 bases are shared with TRBD1. V was clipped by 5 bases and J by 7 bases; unmatched bases: 4. The CDR3 has 12 residues. Per germline, CDR1 PRHDT and CDR2 FYEKMQ (reference sequence). For the CDR3, the DNA is TGTGCCAGCAGCGGACAGGGAGGAGAGCAGTACTTC. This codes for CASSGQGGEQYF.

The chain has TRBV27 and TRBJ2-1; 11 bases map to TRBD1. CDR1 MNHEY and CDR2 SMNVEV come from the germline V gene (reference sequence). The CDR3 covers 14 residues. Trimming took 6 bases from V and 8 from J; bases not matched to a gene: 6. The CDR3 is CASSRDRGYHEQFF. The CDR3 DNA reads TGTGCCAGCAGCCGGGACAGGGGGTACCATGAGCAGTTCTTC.

This chain uses TRBV5-1 with TRBJ2-7, with TRBD1 matching over 8 bases. This CDR3 has 15 amino acids. V shed 4 bases and J 5 bases; nucleotides not matched to a gene: 11. The V gene's germline CDR1 is SGHRS and CDR2 YFSETQ. CDR3 sequence: CASSTTGVKFDEQYF. CDR3 bases: TGCGCCAGCAGCACGACAGGGGTGAAGTTTGACGAGCAGTACTTC.

The chain links TRBV5-1 to TRBJ2-7; TRBD2 aligns across 13 bases. V lost 0 bases and J lost 5; bases outside the gene matches: 5. The CDR3 totals 16 residues. Germline V gene sequence: CDR1 SGHRS, CDR2 YFSETQ. CDR3 DNA sequence: TGCGCCAGCAGCTTGGACGAAGGACTAGCGGGAGACGAGCAGTACTTC. This codes for CASSLDEGLAGDEQYF.

A few counts support this clonotype. The CDR3 region is CASSPPRGRKAPYEQFF. DNA for the CDR3: TGTGCCAGTAGTCCACCCAGGGGGCGCAAGGCCCCGTATGAGCAGTTCTTC. The rearrangement joins TRBV19 to TRBJ2-1; 8 bases match TRBD1. The V and J ends lost 5 bases and 8 bases, in that order; junction bases with no gene match: 17. This CDR3 spans 17 amino acids. Germline CDR1 LNHDA, CDR2 SQIVND (reference sequence). The full variable domain, rest sourced from reference TRBV19 and TRBJ2-1, is DGGITQSPKYLFRKEGQNVTLSCEQNLNHDAMYWYRQDPGQGLRLIYYSQIVNDFQKGDIAEGYSVSREKKESFPLTVTSAQKNPTAFYLCASSPPRGRKAPYEQFFGPGTRLTVL.

This clonotype occurred a few times. The gene calls are TRBV20-1 and TRBJ2-3; 7 bases are shared with TRBD2. Germline assignment: CDR1 DFQATT and CDR2 SNEGSKA (reference sequence). After removal of 4 bases from V and 3 bases from J, the junction contained 4 bases not matched to a gene. The CDR3 contains 13 residues. The CDR3 reads CSAKRDRTDTQYF. The CDR3 DNA sequence: TGCAGTGCTAAGCGGGATCGTACAGATACGCAGTATTTT.

This CDR3 is CASSLYSLTNEKLFF. DNA of the CDR3: TGTGCCAGCAGTCTATACAGTCTAACTAATGAAAAACTGTTTTTT. J is TRBJ1-4 and V is TRBV12-3 or TRBV12-4; no clear D. The CDR3 spans 15 residues. V shed 5 bases and J shed 1 base, with 11 bases lying between them.

The V gene is TRBV6-5, the J gene TRBJ2-7; D remains ambiguous. The DNA end lines up better with TRBJ2-4; the J call may be wrong. The CDR3 is 16 residues long. Germline CDR1 reads MNHEY; CDR2 reads SVGAGI. CDR3 nucleotide sequence: TGTGCCAGCAGTTACTCGAAAGCACCCTCGGGAAACATTCAGTACTTC. Amino acids: CASSYSKAPSGNIQYF.

The chain has TRBV12-3 or TRBV12-4 and TRBJ1-5, with no clear D. The CDR3 sequence is 16 residues long. V was clipped by 0 bases and J by 0 bases, with 9 bases between them. CDR3 sequence reads: CASSLAGGYSNQPQHF. In nucleotides, the CDR3 is TGTGCCAGCAGTTTAGCTGGAGGTTATAGCAATCAGCCCCAGCATTTT.

The chain has TRBV5-1 and TRBJ1-4, with unresolved D. V was trimmed by 0 bases and J by 5 bases, leaving 5 bases between them. CDR1 SGHRS and CDR2 YFSETQ come from the germline V gene. The CDR3 covers 13 residues. The CDR3 coding sequence is TGCGCCAGCAGCTTGGGCAGCAATGAAAAACTGTTTTTT. It is translated as CASSLGSNEKLFF.

In this sample, this clonotype turned up a few times. J is TRBJ2-3 and V is TRBV3-1, with 11 bases aligning to TRBD2. The CDR3 is 16 residues long. The V gene's germline CDR1 is LGHDT and CDR2 YNNKEL (reference sequence). The J segment lost 4 bases and the V segment lost 1 base, leaving 4 bases of the junction unmatched. The CDR3 loop reads CASSQALAGGADTQYF. The CDR3 DNA is TGTGCCAGCAGCCAAGCGCTAGCGGGAGGCGCAGATACGCAGTATTTT.

V gene TRBV5-1 combines with J gene TRBJ1-1; D is unclear. Germline assignment: CDR1 SGHRS and CDR2 YFSETQ. CDR3 length equals 14 residues. Trimming cost V 5 bases and J 3 bases, with 14 bases left between them. The CDR3 reads CASRTQSFDTEAFF. CDR3 nucleotide sequence: TGCGCCAGCAGGACCCAGTCGTTTGACACTGAAGCTTTCTTT.

This clonotype has a handful of counts. This rearrangement joins TRBV5-1 to TRBJ2-1, with 7 bases identical to TRBD1. Germline trimming cut 4 bases from V and 4 bases from J; bases unmatched to any gene: 8. The germline CDR1 and CDR2 sequences are SGHRS and YFSETQ. This CDR3 spans 15 amino acids. As DNA, the CDR3 is TGCGCCAGCAGCACCAGTGGGACAGCTTACAATGAGCAGTTCTTC. It codes for CASSTSGTAYNEQFF.

The gene calls are TRBV7-2 and TRBJ2-5; the D is unclear. The CDR3 sequence is 13 residues long. Per germline, CDR1 SGHTA and CDR2 FQGNSA. The V end was cut by 1 base, the J end by 4 bases, with 7 bases between. CDR3 sequence (DNA): TGTGCCAGCAGCTTAGACCAGCGAGAGACCCAGTACTTC. This gives the protein CASSLDQRETQYF.

This clonotype showed up just once. The rearrangement links TRBV20-1 to TRBJ1-5; 7 bases are a match to TRBD1. From germline, CDR1 is DFQATT and CDR2 SNEGSKA (reference sequence). The CDR3 runs 15 residues. The junction had 8 bases not matched to a gene; V was cut back by 2 bases and J by 4 bases. The CDR3 DNA is TGCAGTGCTAGACGGACAGGAGCCGTTAATCAGCCCCAGCATTTT. Translated: CSARRTGAVNQPQHF.

The chain recombines TRBV29-1 with TRBJ2-1, with TRBD2 matching over 7 bases. The CDR3 is 15 residues long. CDR1 is SQVTM, CDR2 ANQGSEA, per germline. Germline trimming cut 4 bases from V and 8 bases from J; bases unmatched to any gene: 14. CDR3 loop: CSVGGQSAGVHEQFF. The CDR3 nucleotides are TGCAGCGTTGGTGGGCAGTCGGCGGGAGTGCATGAGCAGTTCTTC.

This clonotype was seen only a few times. V gene TRBV28 combines with J gene TRBJ2-1; 15 bases fit TRBD2. The V gene end was trimmed by 6 bases and the J gene end by 4 bases; junction bases not matched to a gene: 7. The germline CDR1 and CDR2 sequences are MDHEN and SYDVKM. The CDR3 sequence is 17 residues long. The DNA of the CDR3 is TGTGCCAGCAGCCCGGCAGGGACTAGCGGGAGGTACAATGAGCAGTTCTTC. The encoded protein is CASSPAGTSGRYNEQFF.

The rearrangement links TRBV7-3 to TRBJ2-3; TRBD1 matches 7 bases. Germline V lookup: CDR1 SGHTA, CDR2 FQGTGA. The CDR3 has 15 residues. V lost 5 bases and J lost 0; bases outside the gene matches: 5. The CDR3 region has the DNA TGTGCCAGCAGCGCCGGGACAGAAAGCACAGATACGCAGTATTTT. Translating it yields CASSAGTESTDTQYF. The variable domain in full, with the rest retrieved from reference TRBV7-3 and TRBJ2-3, is GAGVSQTPSNKVTEKGKYVELRCDPISGHTALYWYRQSLGQGPEFLIYFQGTGAADDSGLPNDRFFAVRPEGSVSTLKIQRTERGDSAVYLCASSAGTESTDTQYFGPGTRLTVL.

CDR3 nucleotides: TGTGCCAGCAGAGCGCGCCGGGGAGCGGGAGGGCCCTACAATGAGCAGTACTTC. This gives the protein CASRARRGAGGPYNEQYF. The chain employs TRBV28 and TRBJ2-1, with TRBD2 matching over 10 bases. Gene TRBJ2-7 matches the end of the DNA better, so the J call may be wrong. The CDR3 totals 18 residues. Germline V CDR1 and CDR2: MDHEN, SYDVKM.

This clonotype turned up a few times. An end of the junction differs from the germline gene, which may be a read error. The rearrangement uses TRBV20-1 and TRBJ2-5, with 7 bases fitting TRBD2. Germline CDR1 and CDR2: DFQATT and SNEGSKA (reference sequence). CDR3 length: 15 amino acids. The CDR3 nucleotides are TGCAATGCTAGAAGGGTTGGGGGGGAACAAGAGACCCAGTACTTC. Protein: CNARRVGGEQETQYF.